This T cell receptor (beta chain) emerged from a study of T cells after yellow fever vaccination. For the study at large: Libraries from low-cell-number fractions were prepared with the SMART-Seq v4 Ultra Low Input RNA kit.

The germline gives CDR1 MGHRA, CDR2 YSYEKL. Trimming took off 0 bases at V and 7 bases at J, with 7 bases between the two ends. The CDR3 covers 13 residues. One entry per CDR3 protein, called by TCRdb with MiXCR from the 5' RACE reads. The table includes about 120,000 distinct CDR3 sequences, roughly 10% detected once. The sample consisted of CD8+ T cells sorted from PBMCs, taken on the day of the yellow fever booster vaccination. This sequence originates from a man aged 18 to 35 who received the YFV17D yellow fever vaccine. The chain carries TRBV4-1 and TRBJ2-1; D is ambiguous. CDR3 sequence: CASSQESWNEQFF. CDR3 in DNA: TGCGCCAGCAGCCAAGAAAGTTGGAATGAGCAGTTCTTC.